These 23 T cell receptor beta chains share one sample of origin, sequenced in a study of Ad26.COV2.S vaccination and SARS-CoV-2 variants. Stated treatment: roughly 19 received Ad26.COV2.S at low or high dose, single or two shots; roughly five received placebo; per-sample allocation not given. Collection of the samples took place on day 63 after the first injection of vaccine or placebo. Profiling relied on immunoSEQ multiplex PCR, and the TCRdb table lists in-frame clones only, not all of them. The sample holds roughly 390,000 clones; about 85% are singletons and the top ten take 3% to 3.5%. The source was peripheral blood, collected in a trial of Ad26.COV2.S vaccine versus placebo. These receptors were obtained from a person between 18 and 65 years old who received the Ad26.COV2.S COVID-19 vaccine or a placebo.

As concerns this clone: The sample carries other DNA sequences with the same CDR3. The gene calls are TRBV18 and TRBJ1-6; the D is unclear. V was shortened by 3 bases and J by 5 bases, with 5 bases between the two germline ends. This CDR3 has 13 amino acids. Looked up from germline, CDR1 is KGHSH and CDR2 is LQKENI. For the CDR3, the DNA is TGTGCCAGCTCACCGACGGATAATTCACCCCTCCACTTT. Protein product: CASSPTDNSPLHF.

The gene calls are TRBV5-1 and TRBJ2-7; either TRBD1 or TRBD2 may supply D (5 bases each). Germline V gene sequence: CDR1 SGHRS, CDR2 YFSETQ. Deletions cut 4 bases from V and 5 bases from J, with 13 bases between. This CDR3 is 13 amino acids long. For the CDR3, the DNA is TGCGCCAGCAGCCTGAATTTGGGGGACGAGCAGTACTTC. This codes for CASSLNLGDEQYF. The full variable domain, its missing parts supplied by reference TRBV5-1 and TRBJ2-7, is KAGVTQTPRYLIKTRGQQVTLSCSPISGHRSVSWYQQTPGQGLQFLFEYFSETQRNKGNFPGRFSGRQFSNSRSEMNVSTLELGDSALYLCASSLNLGDEQYFGPGTRLTVT.

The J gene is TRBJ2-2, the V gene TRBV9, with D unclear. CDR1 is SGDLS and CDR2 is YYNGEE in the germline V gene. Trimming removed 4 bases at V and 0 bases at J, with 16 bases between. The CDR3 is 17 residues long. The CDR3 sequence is CASSLTSGNANTGELFF. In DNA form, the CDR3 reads TGTGCCAGCAGCCTAACCTCGGGCAACGCGAACACCGGGGAGCTGTTTTTT.

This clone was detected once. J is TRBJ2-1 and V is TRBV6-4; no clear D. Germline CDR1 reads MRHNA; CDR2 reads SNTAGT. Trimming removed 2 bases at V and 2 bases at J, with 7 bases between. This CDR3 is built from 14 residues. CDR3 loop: CASSDVGAYNEQFF. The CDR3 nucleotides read TGTGCCAGCAGTGACGTTGGGGCCTACAATGAGCAGTTCTTC.

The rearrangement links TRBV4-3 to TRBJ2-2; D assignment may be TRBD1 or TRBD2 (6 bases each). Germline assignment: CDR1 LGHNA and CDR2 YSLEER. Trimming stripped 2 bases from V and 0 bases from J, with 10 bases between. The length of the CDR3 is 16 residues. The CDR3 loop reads CASSQRGRPNTGELFF. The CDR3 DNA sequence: TGCGCCAGCAGCCAACGGGGGCGACCGAACACCGGGGAGCTGTTTTTT.

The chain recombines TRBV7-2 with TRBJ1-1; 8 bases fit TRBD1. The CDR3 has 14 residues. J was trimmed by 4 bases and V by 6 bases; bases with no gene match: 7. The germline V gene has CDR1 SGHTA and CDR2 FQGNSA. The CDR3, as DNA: TGTGCCAGCAGTCTAGTGGGGACAGGCACTGAAGCTTTCTTT. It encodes CASSLVGTGTEAFF. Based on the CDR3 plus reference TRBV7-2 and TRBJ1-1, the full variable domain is GAGVSQSPSNKVTEKGKDVELRCDPISGHTALYWYRQSLGQGLEFLIYFQGNSAPDKSGLPSDRFSAERTGGSVSTLTIQRTQQEDSAVYLCASSLVGTGTEAFFGQGTRLTVV.

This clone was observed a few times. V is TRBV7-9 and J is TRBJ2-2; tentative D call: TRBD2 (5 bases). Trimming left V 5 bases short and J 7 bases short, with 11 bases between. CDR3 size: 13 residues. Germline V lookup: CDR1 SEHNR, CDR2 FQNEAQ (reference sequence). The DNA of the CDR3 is TGTGCCAGCAGCCCTAGCCTGGGCGGGGAGCTGTTTTTT. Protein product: CASSPSLGGELFF.

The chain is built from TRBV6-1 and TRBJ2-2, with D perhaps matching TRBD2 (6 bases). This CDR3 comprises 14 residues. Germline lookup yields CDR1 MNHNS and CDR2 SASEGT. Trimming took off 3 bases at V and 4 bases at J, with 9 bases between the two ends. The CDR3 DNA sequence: TGTGCCAGCAGTGATTCCGGGGGCACCGGGGAGCTGTTTTTT. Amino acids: CASSDSGGTGELFF.

The CDR3 is CASSLWTGRTGNTIYF. The CDR3 coding sequence is TGTGCCAGCAGCCTGTGGACAGGGAGGACTGGAAACACCATATATTTT. This rearrangement joins TRBV7-8 to TRBJ1-3, with 8 bases fitting TRBD1. V shed 5 bases and J 2 bases; nucleotides not matched to a gene: 8. This CDR3 spans 16 amino acids. CDR1 and CDR2 (germline): SGHVS, FQNEAQ.

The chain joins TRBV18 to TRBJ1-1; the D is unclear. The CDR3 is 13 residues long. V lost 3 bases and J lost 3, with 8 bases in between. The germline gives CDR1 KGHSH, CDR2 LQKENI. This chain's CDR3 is CASSPAVHTEAFF. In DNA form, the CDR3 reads TGTGCCAGCTCACCCGCCGTACACACTGAAGCTTTCTTT. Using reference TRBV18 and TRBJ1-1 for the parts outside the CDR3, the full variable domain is NAGVMQNPRHLVRRRGQEARLRCSPMKGHSHVYWYRQLPEEGLKFMVYLQKENIIDESGMPKERFSAEFPKEGPSILRIQQVVRGDSAAYFCASSPAVHTEAFFGQGTRLTVV.

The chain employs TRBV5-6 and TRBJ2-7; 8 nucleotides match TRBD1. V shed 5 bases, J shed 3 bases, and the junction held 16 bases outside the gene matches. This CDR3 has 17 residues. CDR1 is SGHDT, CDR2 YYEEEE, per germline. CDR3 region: CASSIRWSVRGLYEQYF. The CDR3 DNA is TGTGCCAGCAGTATTAGGTGGAGTGTCAGGGGGCTCTACGAGCAGTACTTC.

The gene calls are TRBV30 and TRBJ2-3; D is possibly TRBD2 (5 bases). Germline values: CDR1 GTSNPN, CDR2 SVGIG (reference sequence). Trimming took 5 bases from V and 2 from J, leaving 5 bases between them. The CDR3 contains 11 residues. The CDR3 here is CAWDYTDTQYF. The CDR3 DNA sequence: TGTGCCTGGGACTACACAGATACGCAGTATTTT.

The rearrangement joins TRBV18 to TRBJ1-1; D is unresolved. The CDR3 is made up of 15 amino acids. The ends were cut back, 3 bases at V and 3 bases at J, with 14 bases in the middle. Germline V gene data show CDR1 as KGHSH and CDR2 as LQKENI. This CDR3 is CASSPTAAGDTEAFF. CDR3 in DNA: TGTGCCAGCTCACCGACCGCCGCCGGCGACACTGAAGCTTTCTTT. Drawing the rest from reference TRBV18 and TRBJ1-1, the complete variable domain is NAGVMQNPRHLVRRRGQEARLRCSPMKGHSHVYWYRQLPEEGLKFMVYLQKENIIDESGMPKERFSAEFPKEGPSILRIQQVVRGDSAAYFCASSPTAAGDTEAFFGQGTRLTVV.

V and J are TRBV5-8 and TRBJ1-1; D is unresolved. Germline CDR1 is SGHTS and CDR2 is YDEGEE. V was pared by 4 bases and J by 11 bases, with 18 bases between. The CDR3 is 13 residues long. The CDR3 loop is CASSLRGSPWAFF. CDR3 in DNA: TGTGCCAGCAGCCTACGCGGATCTCCCTGGGCTTTCTTT.

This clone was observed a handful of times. In DNA form, the CDR3 reads TGTGCCAGCACCAAGGACACCGGGGAGCTGTTTTTT. It translates to CASTKDTGELFF. The rearrangement joins TRBV5-4 to TRBJ2-2; D is ambiguous. Germline V lookup: CDR1 SGHNT, CDR2 YYREEE (reference sequence). With 6 bases removed from V and 3 bases from J, the gap between germline ends came to 6 bases. This CDR3 has 12 residues.

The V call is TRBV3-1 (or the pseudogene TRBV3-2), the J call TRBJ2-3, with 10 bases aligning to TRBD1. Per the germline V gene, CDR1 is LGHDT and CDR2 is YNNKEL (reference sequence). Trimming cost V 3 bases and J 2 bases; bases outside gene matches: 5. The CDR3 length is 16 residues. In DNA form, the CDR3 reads TGTGCCAGCAGCCAGGGGGACAGGGGCCACACAGATACGCAGTATTTT. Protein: CASSQGDRGHTDTQYF.

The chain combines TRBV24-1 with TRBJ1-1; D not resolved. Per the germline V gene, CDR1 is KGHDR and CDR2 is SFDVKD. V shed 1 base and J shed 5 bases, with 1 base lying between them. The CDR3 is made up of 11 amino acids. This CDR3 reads CATSDLTEAFF. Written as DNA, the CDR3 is TGTGCCACCAGTGATTTAACTGAAGCTTTCTTT.

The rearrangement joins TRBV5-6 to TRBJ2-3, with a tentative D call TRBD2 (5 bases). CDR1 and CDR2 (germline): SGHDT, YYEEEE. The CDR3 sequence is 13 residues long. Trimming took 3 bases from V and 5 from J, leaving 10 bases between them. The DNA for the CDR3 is TGTGCCAGCAGCTCCTCTAGCCTAGATACGCAGTATTTT. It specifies CASSSSSLDTQYF.

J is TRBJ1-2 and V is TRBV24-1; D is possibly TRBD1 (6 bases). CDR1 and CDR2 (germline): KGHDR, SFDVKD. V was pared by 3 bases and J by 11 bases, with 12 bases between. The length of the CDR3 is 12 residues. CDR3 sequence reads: CATSDKTGRYTF. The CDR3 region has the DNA TGTGCCACCAGTGATAAGACAGGTCGTTACACCTTC.

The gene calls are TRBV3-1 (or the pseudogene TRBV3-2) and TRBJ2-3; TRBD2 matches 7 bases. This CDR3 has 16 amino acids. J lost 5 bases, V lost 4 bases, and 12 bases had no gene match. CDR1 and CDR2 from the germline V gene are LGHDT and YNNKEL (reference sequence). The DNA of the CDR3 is TGTGCCAGCAGCCCCCCAGCCCGCGGGGGTGGAGATACGCAGTATTTT. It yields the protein CASSPPARGGGDTQYF.

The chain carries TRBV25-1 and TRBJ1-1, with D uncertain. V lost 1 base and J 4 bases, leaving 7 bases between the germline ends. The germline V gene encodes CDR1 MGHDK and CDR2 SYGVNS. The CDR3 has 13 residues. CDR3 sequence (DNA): TGTGCCAGCAGTGAATGGGGTGGCACTGAAGCTTTCTTT. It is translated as CASSEWGGTEAFF. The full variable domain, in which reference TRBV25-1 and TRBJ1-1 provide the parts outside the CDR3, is EADIYQTPRYLVIGTGKKITLECSQTMGHDKMYWYQQDPGMELHLIHYSYGVNSTEKGDLSSESTVSRIRTEHFPLTLESARPSHTSQYLCASSEWGGTEAFFGQGTRLTVV.

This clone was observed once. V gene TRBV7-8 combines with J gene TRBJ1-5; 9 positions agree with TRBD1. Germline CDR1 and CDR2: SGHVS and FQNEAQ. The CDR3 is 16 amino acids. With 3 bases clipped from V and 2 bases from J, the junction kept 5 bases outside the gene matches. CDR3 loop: CASSFTRDRGNQPQHF. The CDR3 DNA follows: TGTGCCAGCAGCTTCACTCGGGACAGGGGCAATCAGCCCCAGCATTTT.

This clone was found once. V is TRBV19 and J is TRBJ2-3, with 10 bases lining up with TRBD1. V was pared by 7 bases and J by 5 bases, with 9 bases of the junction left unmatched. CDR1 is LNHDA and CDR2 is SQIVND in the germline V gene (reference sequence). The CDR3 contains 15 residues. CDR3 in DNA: TGTGCCAGTATCGACCGGGACAGGGGTAGAGATACGCAGTATTTT. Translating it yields CASIDRDRGRDTQYF. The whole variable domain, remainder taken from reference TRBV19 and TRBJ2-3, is DGGITQSPKYLFRKEGQNVTLSCEQNLNHDAMYWYRQDPGQGLRLIYYSQIVNDFQKGDIAEGYSVSREKKESFPLTVTSAQKNPTAFYLCASIDRDRGRDTQYFGPGTRLTVL.